This T cell receptor (beta chain) was identified in a study of T-cell reconstitution after alpha-beta-depleted transplantation in children. Trimming removed 0 bases at V and 4 bases at J, with 7 bases between. Germline CDR1 is SGHRS and CDR2 is YFSETQ. CDR3 size: 13 residues. This clonotype appeared a few times. Using unique molecular identifiers, the investigators prepared the TCRbeta library. TCRdb fed the PCR reads into MiXCR, producing one record per CDR3 protein. The sample shows approximately 510,000 distinct CDR3 sequences, about 16% of them seen only once. This specimen was PBMCs from the stem cell graft donor, taken from the stem cell graft. The chain links TRBV5-1 to TRBJ1-1; D ambiguous. The receptor was isolated from a human donor who donated a stem cell graft to a child with acute lymphoblastic leukemia. CDR3 nucleotides: TGCGCCAGCAGCTTGGGTCAGTTCACTGAAGCTTTCTTT. It codes for CASSLGQFTEAFF.